This T cell receptor (beta chain) stems from a study of naive and memory T cell subsets. Germline assignment: CDR1 MNHEY and CDR2 SVGAGI. The trim removed 6 bases at V and 8 bases at J, leaving 9 bases unmatched. The CDR3 contains 14 residues. Study-level findings and limits: TCR transcript changes with activation or differentiation may affect this RNA method.

Ligated cDNA underwent four rounds of PCR with nested alpha and beta constant region primers and SP2. Blood and skin TCR RNA was reverse transcribed with alpha and beta constant primers. TCRdb ran MiXCR on the UMI-ligation and nested PCR reads and lists one entry per CDR3 protein. The table records fewer than 30,000 distinct CDR3 sequences, under 6.5% of them present only once. TCR cDNA received a 3' ligated oligonucleotide that carried a UMI. Reverse transcription used DNase-treated unsorted total RNA, aiming for roughly 1 to 1000 ng. This clonotype was detected ten times or more. Antigen unknown. Sequencing was performed on blood. The receptor's source is an adult in good health. This chain joins TRBV6-5 and TRBJ1-4; TRBD1 matches 7 bases. The DNA of the CDR3 is TGTGCCAGCAGACCCGACAGGGTTGGCGAAAAACTGTTTTTT. Its protein product is CASRPDRVGEKLFF.